The next 17 T cell receptor beta chains were all read from a single sample in a study of technical replicates of blood from a handful of donors. TCRdb's copy holds only in-frame clones and misses some; the assay was immunoSEQ multiplex PCR. The sample carries 40,000 to 60,000 clones, more than 70% recorded once. Input material: PBMCs. The receptor set was obtained from a human donor in good health. Some clones in this sample may be carry-over from other donors' samples.

The gene calls are TRBV7-2 and TRBJ2-7; 9 bases align to TRBD2. CDR3 size: 16 residues. V was pared by 2 bases and J by 7 bases, with 12 bases of the junction left unmatched. Germline V CDR1 and CDR2: SGHTA, FQGNSA. The CDR3 bases are TGTGCCAGCAGCTTAAATCCGCTAGCGGGGCTTTCGGAGCAGTACTTC. This codes for CASSLNPLAGLSEQYF.

This chain connects TRBV4-1 to TRBJ1-4; D unclear. The CDR3 extends over 17 amino acids. The V end lost 0 bases, the J end lost 8 bases, and 19 bases lay between the germline ends. Germline V gene data show CDR1 as MGHRA and CDR2 as YSYEKL. The CDR3 nucleotides are TGCGCCAGCAGCCAAGACCCGCCCTGGTCAGCAGGAGAAAAACTGTTTTTT. Translation: CASSQDPPWSAGEKLFF.

This chain links TRBV19 with TRBJ2-2; a weak D match, TRBD2 (6 bases). The V end was cut by 3 bases, the J end by 9 bases, with 23 bases between. Germline CDR1 reads LNHDA; CDR2 reads SQIVND (reference sequence). This CDR3 has 17 amino acids. CDR3 sequence reads: CASSITAGFSWFRELFF. CDR3 nucleotides: TGTGCCAGTAGTATCACTGCGGGATTTAGTTGGTTCCGGGAGCTGTTTTTT.

The V gene is TRBV27, the J gene TRBJ1-5; D might be TRBD1 (5 bases). Germline V gene lookup returns CDR1 MNHEY and CDR2 SMNVEV (reference sequence). V lost 4 bases, J lost 3 bases, and 13 bases lay in between. The CDR3 has 15 amino acids. The CDR3 region has the DNA TGTGCCAGCAGTTCTGGATGGGGCCTCAATCAGCCCCAGCATTTT. Translating it yields CASSSGWGLNQPQHF.

The V call is TRBV4-3, the J call TRBJ2-1; weak D call: TRBD1 (6 bases). The germline V and J ends were trimmed by 5 bases and 6 bases, with 17 bases remaining between them. In germline, CDR1 is LGHNA, CDR2 YSLEER. The CDR3 is 15 residues long. This CDR3 reads CASSIGTNSINEQFF. DNA for the CDR3: TGCGCCAGCAGCATCGGGACAAACTCCATCAATGAGCAGTTCTTC.

The chain recombines TRBV29-1 with TRBJ2-3; unclear D gene. CDR1 and CDR2 from the germline V gene are SQVTM and ANQGSEA. The CDR3 loop spans 12 amino acids. The V end lost 4 bases, the J end lost 3 bases, and 8 bases lay between the germline ends. As DNA, the CDR3 is TGCAGCGTTGTAGCCACTACAGATACGCAGTATTTT. Translation gives CSVVATTDTQYF.

The V call is TRBV4-2, the J call TRBJ2-7; TRBD1 matches at 9 bases. The CDR3 runs to 15 residues. Germline V lookup: CDR1 LGHNA, CDR2 YNFKEQ. The V segment lost 4 bases and the J segment 2 bases; nucleotides outside the gene matches: 6. The CDR3: CASSLPGQGAYEQYF. CDR3 in DNA: TGTGCCAGCAGCCTACCGGGACAGGGAGCCTACGAGCAGTACTTC.

The genes are TRBV10-2 and TRBJ1-2; D perhaps matches TRBD1 (5 bases). The CDR3 has 14 residues. V shed 3 bases and J shed 5 bases, with 13 bases lying between them. Germline V gives CDR1 WSHSY, CDR2 SAAADI. The CDR3 DNA reads TGCGCCAGCAGTGACCGGACACCTTTATATGGCTACACCTTC. Its translation is CASSDRTPLYGYTF.

This clone was recorded once. The gene calls are TRBV29-1 and TRBJ2-5; D unclear. V lost 4 bases and J 4 bases, leaving 10 bases between the germline ends. This CDR3 has 12 amino acids. From germline, CDR1 is SQVTM and CDR2 ANQGSEA. For the CDR3, the DNA is TGCAGCGTTGGGTCCGGCGGAGAGACCCAGTACTTC. Translated, it gives CSVGSGGETQYF. The full variable domain, its missing parts supplied by reference TRBV29-1 and TRBJ2-5, is SAVISQKPSRDICQRGTSLTIQCQVDSQVTMMFWYRQQPGQSLTLIATANQGSEATYESGFVIDKFPISRPNLTFSTLTVSNMSPEDSSIYLCSVGSGGETQYFGPGTRLLVL.

The V call is TRBV5-1, the J call TRBJ1-1; TRBD1 agrees at 10 bases. CDR1 and CDR2 from the germline V gene are SGHRS and YFSETQ. This CDR3 region has 14 residues. Trimming took 5 bases from V and 3 from J; bases not matched to a gene: 4. The CDR3 sequence: CASRVTGGYTEAFF. CDR3 in DNA: TGCGCCAGCAGAGTGACAGGGGGCTACACTGAAGCTTTCTTT.

This chain links TRBV5-1 with TRBJ1-4, with 8 positions matching TRBD1. The CDR3 contains 14 residues. Per the germline V gene, CDR1 is SGHRS and CDR2 is YFSETQ. The ends lost 2 bases at V and 8 bases at J; junction bases unmatched: 5. The CDR3 region has the DNA TGCGCCAGCAGCTTCGGGACAGGCCTAGAAAAACTGTTTTTT. Protein sequence: CASSFGTGLEKLFF.

The V and J genes are TRBV21-1 and TRBJ2-2; the D call in the table, TRBD2, was not verified against the DNA. TRBV21-1 is recorded as a pseudogene. CDR3 size: 18 residues. The CDR3 DNA reads TGTGCCAGCAGCAAAGGGCGAGCTAGCGGGAGAAACACCGGGGAGCTGTTTTTT. This translates into CASSKGRASGRNTGELFF.

The chain couples TRBV7-9 to TRBJ2-7, with 10 nucleotides matching TRBD2. Germline assignment: CDR1 SEHNR and CDR2 FQNEAQ (reference sequence). Trimming took 5 bases from V and 6 from J; bases not matched to a gene: 10. This CDR3 contains 15 residues. The DNA for the CDR3 is TGTGCCAGCAGCCTAAACCCTAGCGGGAGTAGCGAGCAGTACTTC. Its protein is CASSLNPSGSSEQYF.

CDR3 nucleotides: TGTGCCAGCAGTTACTCGTGGGACAAGAACACTGAAGCTTTCTTT. Protein sequence: CASSYSWDKNTEAFF. This rearrangement joins TRBV6-5 to TRBJ1-1, with D maybe TRBD1 (6 bases). Germline V gene data show CDR1 as MNHEY and CDR2 as SVGAGI. Trimming pared 0 bases from V and 1 base from J, leaving 9 bases between. This CDR3 has 15 amino acids.

The chain recombines TRBV9 with TRBJ2-5, with D uncertain. The V and J ends lost 0 bases and 4 bases respectively, with 10 bases between them. The CDR3 is 14 amino acids. Germline lookup yields CDR1 SGDLS and CDR2 YYNGEE. The CDR3 loop reads CASSVDTIGETQYF. The CDR3 DNA is TGTGCCAGCAGCGTAGACACAATTGGAGAGACCCAGTACTTC. Full variable domain (missing parts from reference TRBV9 and TRBJ2-5): DSGVTQTPKHLITATGQRVTLRCSPRSGDLSVYWYQQSLDQGLQFLIQYYNGEERAKGNILERFSAQQFPDLHSELNLSSLELGDSALYFCASSVDTIGETQYFGPGTRLLVL.

This chain connects TRBV7-9 to TRBJ2-5; the D gene is possibly TRBD1 (5 bases). V was cut by 1 base and J by 7 bases, with 10 bases left in between. The CDR3 is made up of 13 amino acids. The germline CDR1 and CDR2 sequences are SEHNR and FQNEAQ (reference sequence). The CDR3 nucleotides are TGTGCCAGCAGCTTAGAGACAGTGGGGACCCAGTACTTC. This translates into CASSLETVGTQYF.

The genes are TRBV12-5 and TRBJ2-5; TRBD1 might be the D (6 bases). This CDR3 is 16 amino acids long. V was pared by 1 base and J by 5 bases, with 17 bases between. CDR1 and CDR2 from the germline V gene are LGHNT and FRNRAP. The chain's CDR3 is CASGLGRDTFRETQYF. CDR3 nucleotide sequence: TGTGCTAGTGGTTTGGGACGGGACACATTCAGGGAGACCCAGTACTTC.